The entry that follows covers one TCR beta chain sequence. These data originate in a study of somatic mutations in cytotoxic T cells in rheumatoid arthritis. Repertoires were generated with immunoSEQ multiplex PCR, while TCRdb's copy carries only in-frame clones and drops some. In the table there are 27,000 or so clones, approximately 86% of which are singletons. This CDR3 is built from 17 residues. CDR1 and CDR2 (germline): ENHRY, SYGVKD. V was trimmed by 0 bases and J by 4 bases, leaving 13 bases between them. The specimen was CD8+ T cells sorted from blood. This clonotype was sampled from an adult with rheumatoid arthritis. The chain carries TRBV10-3 and TRBJ2-6; D is uncertain. The CDR3 nucleotides are TGTGCCATCAGTGAGTCAGGCGAATCAACCGGGGCCAACGTCCTGACTTTC. It codes for CAISESGESTGANVLTF.